The rows below give T cell receptor beta chains drawn from one sample of a study of cytomegalovirus exposure and HLA in healthy donors. TCRdb keeps only in-frame clones here, not all; method: immunoSEQ multiplex PCR. The table shows approximately 140,000 clones, with 60% to 85% occurring only once. Sample: PBMCs. The receptors were gathered from a man aged 35 to 55 in good health and CMV-seropositive. Both conserved end residues are part of each CDR3. A D gene is named only where the DNA matches it firmly. Some rows mark clone size as missing; the rest say once, few, many or name a class of expanded clone.

clone size,V gene,J gene,CDR3 length,D gene,CDR3 DNA,CDR3 protein
-,TRBV9,TRBJ1-2,15,TRBD1,TGTGCCAGCAGCCCCCGTTACAGGGGAGACTATGGCTACACCTTC,CASSPRYRGDYGYTF
-,TRBV2,TRBJ2-7,16,-,TGTGCCAGCAGTGACCCCCGTCAGGCCGTTCCATACGAGCAGTACTTC,CASSDPRQAVPYEQYF
-,TRBV5-1,TRBJ2-5,14,TRBD1,TGCGCCAGCAGCCCGGGGACAGGGAGGGAGACCCAGTACTTC,CASSPGTGRETQYF
-,TRBV18,TRBJ2-3,13,-,TGTGCCAGCTCACCGGGTGGAGAAAATACGCAGTATTTT,CASSPGGENTQYF
-,TRBV5-1,TRBJ2-4,16,TRBD1,TGCGCCAGCAGCATCCAGACAGGGCTAGCCAAAAACATTCAGTACTTC,CASSIQTGLAKNIQYF
-,TRBV29-1,TRBJ1-2,13,TRBD1,TGCAGCGTTGGCACAGGGGCGAACTATGGCTACACCTTC,CSVGTGANYGYTF
-,TRBV4-3,TRBJ2-7,16,-,TGCGCCAGCAGCCAAGTGTGGGGCAGAACAAACTACGAGCAGTACTTC,CASSQVWGRTNYEQYF
-,TRBV6-6,TRBJ2-1,15,TRBD2,TGTGCCAGCAGGTCAACTAGCGCCATAGTCAATGAGCAGTTCTTC,CASRSTSAIVNEQFF
once,TRBV18,TRBJ2-7,14,-,TGTGCTAGCTCACCCGGATCGGGGATCCGCGAGCAGTACTTC,CASSPGSGIREQYF
-,TRBV21-1,TRBJ1-5,18,-,TGTGCCAGCAGTCATAAGGGGGGGGGAGGGGAGAGCAATCAGCCCCAGCATTTT,CASSHKGGGGESNQPQHF
-,TRBV7-2,TRBJ2-5,13,TRBD1,TGTGCCAGCAGCTTAACAGGGGTCGGGACCCAGTACTTC,CASSLTGVGTQYF
-,TRBV4-2,TRBJ2-7,13,TRBD1,TGTGCCAGCAGCCCAGGACAGGTGGACGAGCAGTACTTC,CASSPGQVDEQYF
-,TRBV28,TRBJ2-7,14,-,TGTGCCAGCACCCCCGTAGCGGAAATCTACGAGCAGTACTTC,CASTPVAEIYEQYF
-,TRBV7-8,TRBJ1-3,16,TRBD1,TGTGCCAGCAGCTTAGCTTTGACAGGGGTTGGAAACACCATATATTTT,CASSLALTGVGNTIYF
-,TRBV4-3,TRBJ2-3,14,-,TGCGCCAGCAGGGACGCGGGTAGCACAGATACGCAGTATTTT,CASRDAGSTDTQYF
-,TRBV7-9,TRBJ1-1,14,-,TGTGCCAGCAGCTTGGGCAGGCAAGACACTGAAGCTTTCTTT,CASSLGRQDTEAFF
-,TRBV13,TRBJ2-6,15,-,TGTGCCAGCAGCTTAGCGGGGTCTGGGGCCAACGTCCTGACTTTC,CASSLAGSGANVLTF
-,TRBV2,TRBJ2-7,12,-,TGTGCCAGCAGACCGACCGGGAGCGAGCAGTACTTC,CASRPTGSEQYF
-,TRBV6-5,TRBJ1-1,14,TRBD1,TGTGCCAGCAGTTACGCGGGACAGCCACAACAAGCTTTCTTT,CASSYAGQPQQAFF
-,TRBV7-9,TRBJ2-5,13,-,TGTGCCAGCAGCTTAGGATGGCGGGAGACCCAGTACTTC,CASSLGWRETQYF
-,TRBV4-2,TRBJ2-7,14,-,TGTGCCAGCAGCCCAGGACTCGGACCTTACGAGCAGTACTTC,CASSPGLGPYEQYF
-,TRBV19,TRBJ1-3,14,TRBD1,TGTGCCAGTAGTCGACAGGGCTCTGGAAACACCATATATTTT,CASSRQGSGNTIYF
few,TRBV5-6,TRBJ2-7,13,-,TGTGCCAGCAGCTTGGGAGACTACTACGAGCAGTACTTC,CASSLGDYYEQYF
-,TRBV7-9,TRBJ2-3,16,-,TGTTCCAGCAGCTTAGAGCGTCGGTTTGGCACAGATACGCAGTATTTT,CSSSLERRFGTDTQYF
once,TRBV6-1,TRBJ1-1,13,-,TGTGCCAGCAGTGCTACAGGTTTTTCTGAAGCTTTCTTT,CASSATGFSEAFF
-,TRBV10-3,TRBJ2-1,13,TRBD2,TGTGCCATCAATCAGAGGGAGGGCAATGAGCAGTTCTTC,CAINQREGNEQFF
-,TRBV19,TRBJ2-2,16,TRBD2,TGTGCCAGTAGTATAGGAGCGGGGAAAAACACCGGGGAGCTGTTTTTT,CASSIGAGKNTGELFF
-,TRBV10-3,TRBJ2-3,15,TRBD2,TGTGCCATCAGTAGCGGGGGGGTTAGCACAGATACGCAGTATTTT,CAISSGGVSTDTQYF
-,TRBV30,TRBJ2-1,11,-,TGTGCCTGGAGACAGTACAATGAGCAGTTCTTC,CAWRQYNEQFF
-,TRBV29-1,TRBJ1-3,13,-,TGCAGCGTTGATTCCCTCTCTGGAAACACCATATATTTT,CSVDSLSGNTIYF
-,TRBV4-1,TRBJ2-1,15,TRBD2,TGCGCCAGCAGCCAAGAGACTAGCGGGAGGGTTGAGCAGTTCTTC,CASSQETSGRVEQFF
-,TRBV11-2,TRBJ2-3,17,TRBD2,TGTGCCAGCAGCTTAGATCGGGTTAGCGGGGCCACAGATACGCAGTATTTT,CASSLDRVSGATDTQYF
-,TRBV28,TRBJ1-2,14,-,TGTGCCAGCACCACCCCCGGGGGGGCATATGGCTACACCTTC,CASTTPGGAYGYTF
-,TRBV28,TRBJ2-5,14,-,TGTGCCAGCTCAGGGGGCGGGAGACAAGAGACCCAGTACTTC,CASSGGGRQETQYF
once,TRBV20-1,TRBJ2-7,11,TRBD1,TGCAGTGCGGGACAGGGAAACGAGCAGTACTTC,CSAGQGNEQYF
-,TRBV28,TRBJ2-3,15,-,TGTGCCAGCAGCCCACCGGGACTCTACACAGATACGCAGTATTTT,CASSPPGLYTDTQYF